The rows below give T cell receptor beta chains drawn from one sample of a study of CD8 T cells in Susac syndrome. Each CDR3 protein gets one entry after TCRdb re-called the immunoSEQ multiplex PCR reads with MiXCR. The sample carries about 250,000 distinct CDR3 sequences, 85% to 95% recorded once. The sequencing input was CD4+ T cells from PBMCs. Receptors originate from a human donor with multiple sclerosis. CDR3s include the opening cysteine and the closing phenylalanine or tryptophan. A D gene is named only where the DNA matches it firmly. Part of the rows lack a size; the others show once, few, many or a class for expanded clones.

d_gene: TRBD1
j_gene: TRBJ1-2
abundance: .
v_gene: TRBV19
CDR3aa: CASSIRVGTGLGYGYTF
CDR3nt: TGTGCCAGTAGTATCAGGGTCGGGACAGGGCTCGGCTATGGCTACACCTTC

d_gene: .
j_gene: TRBJ1-4
abundance: .
v_gene: TRBV4-1
CDR3aa: CASSQDRAGGPEKLFF
CDR3nt: TGCGCCAGCAGCCAAGACCGGGCTGGGGGCCCTGAAAAACTGTTTTTT

d_gene: TRBD1
j_gene: TRBJ1-5
abundance: once
v_gene: TRBV18
CDR3aa: CASSPPGQYSNQPQHF
CDR3nt: TGTGCCAGCTCACCCCCGGGACAGTATAGCAATCAGCCCCAGCATTTT

d_gene: TRBD1
j_gene: TRBJ2-7
abundance: .
v_gene: TRBV27
CDR3aa: CASSLVTGGTYEQYF
CDR3nt: TGTGCCAGCAGTTTAGTGACAGGGGGGACCTACGAGCAGTACTTC

d_gene: .
j_gene: TRBJ2-2
abundance: .
v_gene: TRBV6-5
CDR3aa: CASSYSTGELFF
CDR3nt: TGTGCCAGCAGTTATAGTACCGGGGAGCTGTTTTTT

d_gene: TRBD1
j_gene: TRBJ1-5
abundance: .
v_gene: TRBV20-1
CDR3aa: CSARDVGTGAQPQHF
CDR3nt: TGCAGTGCTAGAGATGTCGGGACAGGGGCCCAGCCCCAGCATTTT

d_gene: .
j_gene: TRBJ1-3
abundance: .
v_gene: TRBV15
CDR3aa: CATSRHSTVRSGNTIYF
CDR3nt: TGTGCCACCAGCAGACATTCCACAGTCCGTTCTGGAAACACCATATATTTT

d_gene: .
j_gene: TRBJ2-5
abundance: .
v_gene: TRBV12-3/TRBV12-4
CDR3aa: CASSFSSQGSETQYF
CDR3nt: TGTGCCAGCAGTTTCTCCTCTCAGGGGTCGGAGACCCAGTACTTC

d_gene: .
j_gene: TRBJ1-5
abundance: .
v_gene: TRBV5-1
CDR3aa: CASSTVGGANQPQHF
CDR3nt: TGCGCCAGCAGCACCGTGGGAGGGGCGAATCAGCCCCAGCATTTT

d_gene: .
j_gene: TRBJ2-7
abundance: .
v_gene: TRBV18
CDR3aa: CASSLRTDPDGEQYF
CDR3nt: TGTGCCAGCTCACTTCGGACAGACCCCGACGGGGAGCAGTACTTC

d_gene: TRBD2
j_gene: TRBJ2-1
abundance: .
v_gene: TRBV3-1
CDR3aa: CASSQEGGTINEQFF
CDR3nt: TGTGCCAGCAGCCAAGAGGGGGGGACTATCAATGAGCAGTTCTTC

d_gene: .
j_gene: TRBJ2-7
abundance: .
v_gene: TRBV3-1
CDR3aa: CASSPGSGRQIVEQYF
CDR3nt: TGTGCCAGCAGCCCAGGGTCGGGGCGTCAAATCGTGGAGCAGTACTTC

d_gene: .
j_gene: TRBJ2-7
abundance: .
v_gene: TRBV5-4
CDR3aa: CASSSDFYEQYF
CDR3nt: TGTGCCAGCAGCTCGGACTTCTACGAGCAGTACTTC

d_gene: .
j_gene: TRBJ2-1
abundance: .
v_gene: TRBV30
CDR3aa: CAWSLGGAINEQFF
CDR3nt: TGTGCCTGGAGTCTGGGGGGTGCGATCAATGAGCAGTTCTTC

d_gene: TRBD2
j_gene: TRBJ2-3
abundance: .
v_gene: TRBV3-1
CDR3aa: CASSRSSGHGSTQYF
CDR3nt: TGTGCCAGCAGCCGTTCTAGCGGCCACGGGTCAACGCAGTATTTT

d_gene: .
j_gene: TRBJ2-1
abundance: once
v_gene: TRBV20-1
CDR3aa: CSARGTGWGNEQFF
CDR3nt: TGCAGTGCTAGAGGCACAGGCTGGGGCAATGAGCAGTTCTTC

d_gene: .
j_gene: TRBJ1-2
abundance: once
v_gene: TRBV3-1
CDR3aa: CASSQDARHYGYTF
CDR3nt: TGTGCCAGCAGCCAAGATGCCAGGCATTATGGCTACACCTTC

d_gene: TRBD2
j_gene: TRBJ2-3
abundance: .
v_gene: TRBV30
CDR3aa: CAWRRPGASGGQRSTDTQYF
CDR3nt: TGTGCCTGGAGGAGGCCCGGGGCTAGCGGGGGGCAAAGAAGCACAGATACGCAGTATTTT

d_gene: TRBD1
j_gene: TRBJ2-7
abundance: .
v_gene: TRBV6-2/TRBV6-3
CDR3aa: CASSSPRTGSSYEQYF
CDR3nt: TGTGCCAGCAGCTCGCCCAGGACAGGGAGCTCCTACGAGCAGTACTTC

d_gene: .
j_gene: TRBJ2-2
abundance: few
v_gene: TRBV5-1
CDR3aa: CASSLAATDTGELFF
CDR3nt: TGCGCCAGCAGCTTGGCCGCTACGGACACCGGGGAGCTGTTTTTT

d_gene: .
j_gene: TRBJ1-2
abundance: .
v_gene: TRBV5-1
CDR3aa: CASSLSSNYGYTF
CDR3nt: TGCGCCAGCAGCCTGTCGAGCAACTATGGCTACACCTTC

d_gene: .
j_gene: TRBJ2-7
abundance: .
v_gene: TRBV4-1
CDR3aa: CASSPEEPRDEQYF
CDR3nt: TGCGCCAGCAGCCCCGAAGAACCCAGGGACGAGCAGTACTTC

d_gene: TRBD2
j_gene: TRBJ2-3
abundance: .
v_gene: TRBV7-8
CDR3aa: CASSLSSLRGGADTQYF
CDR3nt: TGTGCCAGCAGCCTATCTTCTCTGCGGGGGGGGGCAGATACGCAGTATTTT

d_gene: TRBD1
j_gene: TRBJ2-7
abundance: .
v_gene: TRBV20-1
CDR3aa: CGTQGQYEQYF
CDR3nt: TGCGGCACCCAGGGACAGTACGAGCAGTACTTC

d_gene: TRBD1
j_gene: TRBJ1-1
abundance: .
v_gene: TRBV24-1
CDR3aa: CATSDLGTGHNPKPGTEAFF
CDR3nt: TGTGCCACCAGTGATTTGGGGACAGGACACAACCCTAAACCGGGCACTGAAGCTTTCTTT

d_gene: .
j_gene: TRBJ2-7
abundance: .
v_gene: TRBV15
CDR3aa: CATSRDRGAGNEQYF
CDR3nt: TGTGCCACCAGCAGAGATAGGGGGGCAGGGAACGAGCAGTACTTC

d_gene: .
j_gene: TRBJ2-1
abundance: .
v_gene: TRBV7-2
CDR3aa: CASSLNSGGEQFF
CDR3nt: TGTGCCAGCAGCCTTAATAGTGGAGGTGAGCAGTTCTTC

d_gene: .
j_gene: TRBJ1-4
abundance: .
v_gene: TRBV4-2
CDR3aa: CASSQVVGEKLFF
CDR3nt: TGTGCCAGCAGCCAAGTTGTGGGGGAAAAACTGTTTTTT

d_gene: TRBD1
j_gene: TRBJ1-3
abundance: once
v_gene: TRBV6-2/TRBV6-3
CDR3aa: CASRATGPGNTIYF
CDR3nt: TGTGCCAGCAGGGCGACAGGGCCTGGAAACACCATATATTTT

d_gene: .
j_gene: TRBJ1-2
abundance: .
v_gene: TRBV29-1
CDR3aa: CSVEPERGYGYTF
CDR3nt: TGCAGCGTTGAACCGGAGAGGGGCTATGGCTACACCTTC

d_gene: .
j_gene: TRBJ2-5
abundance: .
v_gene: TRBV7-2
CDR3aa: CASSFRTQETQYF
CDR3nt: TGTGCCAGCAGCTTTCGTACACAAGAGACCCAGTACTTC

d_gene: .
j_gene: TRBJ1-4
abundance: once
v_gene: TRBV30
CDR3aa: CAWSVYSSRGDEKLFF
CDR3nt: TGTGCCTGGAGTGTATACAGTAGTCGCGGGGATGAAAAACTGTTTTTT

d_gene: .
j_gene: TRBJ2-1
abundance: .
v_gene: TRBV27
CDR3aa: CASSPRTPSYNEQFF
CDR3nt: TGTGCCAGCAGTCCGAGGACGCCCTCCTACAATGAGCAGTTCTTC

d_gene: .
j_gene: TRBJ2-1
abundance: .
v_gene: TRBV3-1
CDR3aa: CASGPKFF
CDR3nt: TGTGCCAGCGGTCCAAAGTTCTTC

d_gene: TRBD2
j_gene: TRBJ2-1
abundance: .
v_gene: TRBV9
CDR3aa: CASSVSGLVSYNEQFF
CDR3nt: TGTGCCAGCAGCGTAAGTGGACTAGTTTCCTACAATGAGCAGTTCTTC

d_gene: .
j_gene: TRBJ2-7
abundance: .
v_gene: TRBV7-3
CDR3aa: CASSLRHYEQYF
CDR3nt: TGTGCCAGCAGCTTACGACACTACGAGCAGTACTTC